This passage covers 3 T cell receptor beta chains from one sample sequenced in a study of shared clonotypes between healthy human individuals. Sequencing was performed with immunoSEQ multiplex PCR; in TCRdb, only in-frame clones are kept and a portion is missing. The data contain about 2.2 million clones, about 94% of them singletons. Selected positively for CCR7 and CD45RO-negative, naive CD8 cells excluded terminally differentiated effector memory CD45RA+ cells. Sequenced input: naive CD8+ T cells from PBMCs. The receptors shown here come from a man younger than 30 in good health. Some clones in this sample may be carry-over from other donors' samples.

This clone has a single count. In DNA form, the CDR3 reads TGTGCCAGCAGCCAATCGCTAGCGGGAGGTTTTTCCTACAATGAGCAGTTCTTC. This gives the protein CASSQSLAGGFSYNEQFF. The chain has TRBV4-2 and TRBJ2-1; 11 bases line up with TRBD2. V trimming: 2 bases; J trimming: 1 base; junction bases outside the gene matches: 7. The CDR3 runs 18 residues. Looked up from germline, CDR1 is LGHNA and CDR2 is YNFKEQ.

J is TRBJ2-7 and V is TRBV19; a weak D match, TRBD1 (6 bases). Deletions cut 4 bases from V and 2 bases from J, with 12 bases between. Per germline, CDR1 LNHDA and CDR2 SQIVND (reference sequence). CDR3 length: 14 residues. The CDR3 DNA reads TGTGCCAGTAGTAATGGGGGCCGTGCCTACGAGCAGTACTTC. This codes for CASSNGGRAYEQYF.

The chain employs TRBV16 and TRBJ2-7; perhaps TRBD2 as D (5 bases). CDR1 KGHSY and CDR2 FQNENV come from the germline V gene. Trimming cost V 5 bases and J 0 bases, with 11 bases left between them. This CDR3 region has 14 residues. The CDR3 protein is CASSGLGSSYEQYF. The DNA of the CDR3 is TGTGCCAGCAGCGGACTGGGGAGCTCCTACGAGCAGTACTTC.